Following are 13 T cell receptor beta chains from one sample sequenced in a study of blood T cell repertoires in COVID-19. Assay: immunoSEQ multiplex PCR; the TCRdb copy retains only in-frame clones and omits some. The top ten hold 4.5% to 6% of the sample, which has some 150,000 clones, 84% seen once. Sequences were obtained from PBMCs or T cells enriched from blood (not recorded which). The receptors derive from a woman between 50 and 59 years old who had been exposed to COVID-19.

V and J are TRBV5-1 and TRBJ1-1; 8 positions agree with TRBD1. The germline gives CDR1 SGHRS, CDR2 YFSETQ. J was trimmed by 4 bases and V by 4 bases; bases with no gene match: 6. The CDR3 extends over 14 amino acids. In nucleotides, the CDR3 is TGCGCCAGCAGCCTCGACAGGGGAGGCACTGAAGCTTTCTTT. Its protein is CASSLDRGGTEAFF.

The rearrangement links TRBV24-1 to TRBJ2-1, with a tentative D call TRBD1 (6 bases). Germline V gene lookup returns CDR1 KGHDR and CDR2 SFDVKD. The CDR3 is 13 amino acids. Between the trimmed V and J ends, which lost 3 bases and 9 bases, there was a span of 11 bases. The CDR3 loop reads CATSDTDRSEQFF. The CDR3 region has the DNA TGTGCCACCAGTGATACAGACAGGTCTGAGCAGTTCTTC.

A few counts support this clone. This rearrangement joins TRBV19 to TRBJ1-5; 9 bases are a match to TRBD1. The CDR3 loop spans 21 amino acids. V was pared by 3 bases and J by 2 bases, with 20 bases of the junction left unmatched. The germline gives CDR1 LNHDA, CDR2 SQIVND (reference sequence). CDR3 in DNA: TGTGCCAGTAGTATTCCCACATTTGGGGGACAGGGAAATTTTGGCAATCAGCCCCAGCATTTT. Translation gives CASSIPTFGGQGNFGNQPQHF.

This rearrangement joins TRBV5-6 to TRBJ2-3, with D possibly matching TRBD2 (6 bases). The V gene lost 0 bases and the J gene lost 5 bases, with 13 bases spanning the gap. The CDR3 has 15 residues. Germline CDR1 is SGHDT and CDR2 is YYEEEE. Here the CDR3 DNA reads TGTGCCAGCAGCTTGGGCGGGGCAGGGTTAGATACGCAGTATTTT. It yields the protein CASSLGGAGLDTQYF. The whole variable domain, remainder taken from reference TRBV5-6 and TRBJ2-3, is DAGVTQSPTHLIKTRGQQVTLRCSPKSGHDTVSWYQQALGQGPQFIFQYYEEEERQRGNFPDRFSGHQFPNYSSELNVNALLLGDSALYLCASSLGGAGLDTQYFGPGTRLTVL.

V is TRBV3-1 (or the pseudogene TRBV3-2) and J is TRBJ2-6; possibly TRBD1 for D (5 bases). The CDR3 covers 15 residues. V lost 3 bases to trimming and J lost 3 bases, with 9 bases between them. CDR1 is LGHDT, CDR2 YNNKEL, per germline (reference sequence). CDR3 DNA sequence: TGTGCCAGCAGCCAGGCAGGGTTTGGGGCCAACGTCCTGACTTTC. This codes for CASSQAGFGANVLTF.

V and J are TRBV7-9 and TRBJ2-5; the D is unclear. Germline V CDR1 and CDR2: SEHNR, FQNEAQ (reference sequence). Deletions cut 2 bases from V and 1 base from J, with 8 bases between. There are 14 residues in the CDR3. CDR3 residues: CASSLREFQETQYF. The CDR3 DNA sequence: TGTGCCAGCAGCTTAAGAGAGTTCCAAGAGACCCAGTACTTC.

The chain links TRBV7-8 to TRBJ2-7; D is undetermined. The CDR3 spans 15 residues. V shed 1 base and J shed 4 bases, with 14 bases lying between them. Germline V gene sequence: CDR1 SGHVS, CDR2 FQNEAQ. CDR3 coding DNA: TGTGCCAGCAGCTTAGTGGAGAACCGAGGATACGAGCAGTACTTC. Translated, it gives CASSLVENRGYEQYF. The whole variable domain, filled in from reference TRBV7-8 and TRBJ2-7, reads GAGVSQSPRYKVAKRGQDVALRCDPISGHVSLFWYQQALGQGPEFLTYFQNEAQLDKSGLPSDRFFAERPEGSVSTLKIQRTQQEDSAVYLCASSLVENRGYEQYFGPGTRLTVT.

This chain joins TRBV7-7 and TRBJ2-2; TRBD2 matches 8 bases. Unmatched junction bases numbered 13, after V lost 3 bases and J lost 4 bases. The CDR3 sequence is 18 residues long. Germline lookup yields CDR1 SSHAT and CDR2 FNYEAQ (reference sequence). For the CDR3, the DNA is TGTGCCAGCAGCTTTAGCGGGATAAAGGGGTCGGTCACCGGGGAGCTGTTTTTT. It codes for CASSFSGIKGSVTGELFF.

V gene TRBV30 combines with J gene TRBJ1-4, with 10 positions matching TRBD1. Germline V lookup: CDR1 GTSNPN, CDR2 SVGIG (reference sequence). This CDR3 spans 14 amino acids. V shed 3 bases and J 8 bases; nucleotides not matched to a gene: 6. The CDR3 DNA reads as TGTGCCTGGAGCCGCGACAGGGGGCGGGAAAAACTGTTTTTT. Protein product: CAWSRDRGREKLFF.

The chain joins TRBV6-5 to TRBJ1-3; D is possibly TRBD1 (5 bases). This CDR3 has 13 amino acids. Per germline, CDR1 MNHEY and CDR2 SVGAGI. CDR3 amino acids: CPQCRVSGNTIYF. CDR3 sequence (DNA): TGTCCCCAGTGCAGGGTCTCTGGAAACACCATATATTTT.

The chain recombines TRBV11-3 with TRBJ2-7; TRBD1 aligns across 12 bases. V lost 3 bases to trimming and J lost 2 bases; unmatched junction nucleotides: 11. Per the germline V gene, CDR1 is SGHNT and CDR2 is YENEEA. The CDR3 covers 18 residues. As DNA, the CDR3 is TGTGCCAGCAGCTTGCCGGGACAGGGGGCGCATTTCGCCTACGAGCAGTACTTC. Amino acid sequence: CASSLPGQGAHFAYEQYF.

This clone was detected only a few times. This chain uses TRBV4-2 with TRBJ2-1; 8 bases match TRBD2. Germline assignment: CDR1 LGHNA and CDR2 YNFKEQ. This CDR3 contains 15 residues. J lost 0 bases, V lost 3 bases, and 1 base had no gene match. Written as DNA, the CDR3 is TGTGCCAGCAGCCAGAGCGGGAGCTCCTACAATGAGCAGTTCTTC. Translation: CASSQSGSSYNEQFF.

V gene TRBV5-1 combines with J gene TRBJ2-1; TRBD2 matches at 7 bases. The CDR3 has 16 amino acids. Trimming at V came to 4 bases and at J to 3 bases, leaving 10 bases not matched to a gene. Per the germline V gene, CDR1 is SGHRS and CDR2 is YFSETQ. CDR3 residues: CASSATGTGGYNEQFF. The CDR3 nucleotides are TGCGCCAGCAGCGCCACCGGGACGGGGGGCTACAATGAGCAGTTCTTC.